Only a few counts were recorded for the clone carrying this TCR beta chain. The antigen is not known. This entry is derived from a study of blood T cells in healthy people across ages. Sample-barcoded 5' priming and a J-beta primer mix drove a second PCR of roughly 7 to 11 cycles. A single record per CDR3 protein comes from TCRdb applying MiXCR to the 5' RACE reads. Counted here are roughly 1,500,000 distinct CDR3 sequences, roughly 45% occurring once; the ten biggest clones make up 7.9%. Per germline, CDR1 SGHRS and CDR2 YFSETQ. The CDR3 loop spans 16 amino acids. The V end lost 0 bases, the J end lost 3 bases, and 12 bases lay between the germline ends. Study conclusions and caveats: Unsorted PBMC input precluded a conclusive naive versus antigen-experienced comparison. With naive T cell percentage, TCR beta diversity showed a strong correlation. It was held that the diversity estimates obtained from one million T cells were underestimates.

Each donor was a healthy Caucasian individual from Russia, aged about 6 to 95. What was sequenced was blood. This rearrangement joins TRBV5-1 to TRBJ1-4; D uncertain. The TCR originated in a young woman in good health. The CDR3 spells CASSLVGSSANEKLFF. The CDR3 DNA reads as TGCGCCAGCAGCTTGGTCGGTTCGTCGGCTAATGAAAAACTGTTTTTT.